The clone carrying this T cell receptor beta chain was seen a few times. Its antigen is unidentified. The source of the sample is a study of CD8+CD57+ T cells in acquired aplastic anemia. Study-level information: Average DNA yield from sorted CD4+ and CD8+ cells was about 3.2 ug. CD4+ reads averaged about 11 million in healthy donors.

CDR3 length: 11 residues. The V gene lost 7 bases and the J gene lost 0 bases, with 3 bases spanning the gap. The germline gives CDR1 KGHDR, CDR2 SFDVKD. General observations from the study: The study found no significant CD8+ Simpson's diversity difference between patients and controls. Patients and controls were found to share 25 to 35 CD8+ CDR3 sequences.

Both TCR beta VDJ combination and CDR3 sequence profiling were carried out. Genomic DNA was the template for this profiling. TCRdb ran MiXCR on the reads and lists one entry per CDR3 protein. The repertoire holds about 190,000 distinct CDR3 sequences, with less than 70% as singletons. Sequenced sample: sorted CD4+, CD8+, or CD8+CD57+ T cells (not recorded which) from PBMCs. The receptor comes from a human donor in good health, serving as a control. J is TRBJ2-7 and V is TRBV24-1; D is ambiguous. This CDR3 reads CATSDSYEQYF. In DNA form, the CDR3 reads TGTGCCACCAGCGACTCCTACGAGCAGTACTTC.